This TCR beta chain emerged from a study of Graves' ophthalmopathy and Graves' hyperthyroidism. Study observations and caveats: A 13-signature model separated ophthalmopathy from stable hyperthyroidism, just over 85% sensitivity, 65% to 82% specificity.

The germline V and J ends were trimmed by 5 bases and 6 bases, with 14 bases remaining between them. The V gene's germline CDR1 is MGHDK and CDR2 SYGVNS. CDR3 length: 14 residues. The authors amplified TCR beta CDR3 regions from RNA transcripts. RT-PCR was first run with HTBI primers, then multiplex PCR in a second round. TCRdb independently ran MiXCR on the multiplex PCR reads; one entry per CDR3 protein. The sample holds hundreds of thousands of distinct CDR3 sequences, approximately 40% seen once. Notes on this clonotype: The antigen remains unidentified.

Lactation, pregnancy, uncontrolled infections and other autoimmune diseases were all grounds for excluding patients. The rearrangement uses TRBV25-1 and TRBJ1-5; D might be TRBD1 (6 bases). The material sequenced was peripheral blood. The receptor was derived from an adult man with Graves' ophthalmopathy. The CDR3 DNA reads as TGTGCCAGCAGTTTTTACAGGGCGAGTCAGCCCCAGCATTTT. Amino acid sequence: CASSFYRASQPQHF. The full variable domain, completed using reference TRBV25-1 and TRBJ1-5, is EADIYQTPRYLVIGTGKKITLECSQTMGHDKMYWYQQDPGMELHLIHYSYGVNSTEKGDLSSESTVSRIRTEHFPLTLESARPSHTSQYLCASSFYRASQPQHFGDGTRLSIL.